This entry concerns a single T cell receptor beta chain. Its antigen is currently unknown. Analyses pooled second doses at about 4 or about 12 weeks. The sample originates from a study of T cell responses to AZD1222 COVID-19 vaccine. The CDR3 is 16 amino acids. Germline trimming cut 3 bases from V and 6 bases from J; bases unmatched to any gene: 12. Germline CDR1 reads DFQATT; CDR2 reads SNEGSKA (reference sequence). Regarding the study as a whole: Most donors were white British and more were female, and clonal diversity was possibly underestimated. Reportedly, close to half of spike-specific TCRs are directed against unmutated variant regions. Vaccine-associated CD4 TCRs ranged over spike, dominating at 160-218 and 743-854.

TCRdb's copy holds only in-frame clones and misses some; the assay was immunoSEQ multiplex PCR. The top ten clones hold about 5.9% of a sample with about 59,000 clones, 89% of them seen once. The sequencing used peripheral blood, collected 28 days after the second AZD1222 dose. The J gene is TRBJ2-2, the V gene TRBV20-1; 8 nucleotides agree with TRBD2. This receptor was obtained from an adult who received the AZD1222 COVID-19 vaccine. This CDR3 reads CSASGAGTSVAGELFF. The CDR3 bases are TGCAGTGCTAGTGGAGCTGGGACTAGTGTGGCCGGGGAGCTGTTTTTT.